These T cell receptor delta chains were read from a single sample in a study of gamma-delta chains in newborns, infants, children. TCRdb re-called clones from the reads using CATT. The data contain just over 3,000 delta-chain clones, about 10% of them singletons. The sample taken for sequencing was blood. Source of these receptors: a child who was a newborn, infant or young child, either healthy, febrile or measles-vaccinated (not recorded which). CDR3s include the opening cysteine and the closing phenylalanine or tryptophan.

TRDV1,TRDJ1,CALGGPSGSKLIF
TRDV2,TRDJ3,CACDSVLGMSWDTRQMFF
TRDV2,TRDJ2,CACDTVGITAQLFF
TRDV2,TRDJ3,CACDTAGFSSWDTRQMFF
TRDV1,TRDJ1,CALGTPADSYLGDSDKLIF
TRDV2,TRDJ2,CACGTGGYNLTAQLFF
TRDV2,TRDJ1,CACQTGGYTDKLIF
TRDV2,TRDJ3,CACDTVDHWGILGDARQMFF
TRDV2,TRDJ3,CACDTAGGYGSWDTRQMFF
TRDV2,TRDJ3,CACDTVGLRSWDTRQMFF
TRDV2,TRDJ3,CACDILGDTSWDTRQMFF
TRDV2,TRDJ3,CACDTVIRWGIPSSWDTRQMFF
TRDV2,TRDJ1,CACDTVGRTYTDKLIF
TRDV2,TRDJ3,CACDTPGSGWIHSWDTRQMFF
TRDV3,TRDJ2,CALMGGPTAQLFF
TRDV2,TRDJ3,CACDTGPSSWDTRQMFF
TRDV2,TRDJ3,CACDMPHWGIRSWDTRQMFF
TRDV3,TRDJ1,CALLGVYPSQGTDKLIF
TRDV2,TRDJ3,CACNPYTGGYSWDTRQMFF
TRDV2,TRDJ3,CACDTAGPSSWDTRQMFF
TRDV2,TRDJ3,CACDTYVEGPWDTRQMFF
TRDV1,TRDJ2,CALGEIPTGGALTAQLFF
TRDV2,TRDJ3,CSCDTLAWGIRGSWDTRQMFF
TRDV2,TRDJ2,CACDRGGYFLTAQLFF
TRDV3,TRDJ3,CALGDTRSWDTRQMFF
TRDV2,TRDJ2,CACDTVGDTAQLFF
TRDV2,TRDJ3,CACDTVLGVESSWDTRQMFF
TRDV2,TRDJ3,CACDSWGIHDSSSWDTRQMFF
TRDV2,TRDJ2,CACDTGGYLTAQLFF
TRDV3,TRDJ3,CAYSSYGAYWDTRQMFF
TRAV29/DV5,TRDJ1,CAARRVLGDTDKLIF
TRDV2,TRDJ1,CACDVLGDTTTDKLIF
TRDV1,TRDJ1,CALGEKSPYTDKLIF
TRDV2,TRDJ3,CACDALGDTPSWDTRQMFF
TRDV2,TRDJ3,CACDTNWGIPLSSWDTRQMFF
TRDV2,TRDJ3,CACDTWGYGAWDTRQMFF
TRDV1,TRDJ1,CALTGGYTDKLIF
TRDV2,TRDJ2,CACDLLGDTAQLFF
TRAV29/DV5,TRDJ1,CAASDGGYTDKLIF